This TCR beta chain was found in a study of blood T cell repertoires in COVID-19. Study-level background: Whether acute or convalescent, the COVID-19 samples came from the United States, Italy and Spain.

This CDR3 has 13 residues. With 5 bases removed from V and 3 bases from J, the gap between germline ends came to 10 bases. CDR1 is MNHEY, CDR2 SMNVEV, per germline (reference sequence). Generated by immunoSEQ multiplex PCR, the TCRdb table keeps only in-frame clones and is missing some. The repertoire holds 200,000 or so clones, with over 75% as singletons. Enrollees, about 18 to 89 years old, lived in approximately 24 US areas. Cohort allocation depended upon clinical history that participants reported. The source is a middle-aged woman with acute COVID-19. The sample consisted of PBMCs or T cells enriched from blood (not recorded which). V is TRBV27 and J is TRBJ1-1; D possibly corresponds to TRBD1 (5 bases). The CDR3 here is CASSTQGYTEAFF. Written as DNA, the CDR3 is TGTGCCAGCAGTACCCAGGGATACACTGAAGCTTTCTTT.